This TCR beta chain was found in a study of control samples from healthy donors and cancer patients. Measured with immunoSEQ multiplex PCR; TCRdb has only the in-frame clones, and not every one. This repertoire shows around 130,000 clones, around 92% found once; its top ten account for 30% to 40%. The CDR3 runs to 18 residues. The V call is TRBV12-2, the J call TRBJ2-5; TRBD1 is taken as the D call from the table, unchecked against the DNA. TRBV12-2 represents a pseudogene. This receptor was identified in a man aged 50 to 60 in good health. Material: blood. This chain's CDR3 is CASRRRTARMGSQETQYF. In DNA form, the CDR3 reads TGTGCAAGTCGCCGCAGGACAGCGCGAATGGGGTCACAAGAGACCCAGTACTTC.